This T cell receptor (beta chain) was profiled in a study of control samples from healthy donors and cancer patients. This clone appeared a few times. The CDR3 runs to 15 residues. The V gene's germline CDR1 is LNHNV and CDR2 YYDKDF (reference sequence). The germline V and J ends were trimmed by 3 bases and 0 bases, with 9 bases remaining between them. Assay: immunoSEQ multiplex PCR; the TCRdb copy retains only in-frame clones and omits some. This table holds roughly 120,000 clones, about 94% found once. The sequence derives from a man between 25 and 39 years old in good health. Sequenced: blood. The rearrangement uses TRBV15 and TRBJ2-4; maybe TRBD2 (6 bases). As DNA, the CDR3 is TGTGCCACCAGCAGGGGGGGAGGAGCCAAAAACATTCAGTACTTC. It encodes CATSRGGGAKNIQYF.